This T cell receptor beta chain stems from a study of glioma-infiltrating T cells. Study-level points and caveats: Above-expected tissue-blood divergence occurred in all gliomas, most in low-grade ones. CDR3 overlap between tissue and blood was very small.

In this sample, this clonotype turned up many times. Its antigen is not known. The iRepertoire nested amplicon-rescue multiplex PCR amplified TCR alpha and beta CDR3s from RNA. For one-step reverse transcription and amplification, about 90-400 ng of tissue mRNA or PBMC total RNA was used. TCRdb reprocessed the multiplex PCR reads with MiXCR, giving one entry per CDR3 protein. Of 150,000 to 200,000 distinct CDR3 sequences in the sample, about 40% were seen once. This CDR3 comprises 12 residues. The V end was cut by 3 bases, the J end by 1 base, with 3 bases between. Germline CDR1 is MNHNS and CDR2 is SASEGT.

The chain couples TRBV6-1 to TRBJ1-2; D unclear. The specimen was glioma tissue, nonneoplastic brain tissue, or PBMCs (not recorded which). The TCR comes from a human donor with low-grade glioma or glioblastoma, undergoing nonglioma brain surgery, or in good health (not recorded which). The DNA of the CDR3 is TGTGCCAGCAGTGACAATAACTATGGCTACACCTTC. Encoded protein: CASSDNNYGYTF.